A selection of T cell receptor beta chains follows, all from one sample in a study of shared clonotypes between healthy human individuals. Clones were read by immunoSEQ multiplex PCR, and TCRdb kept only the in-frame ones, dropping some. The sample includes about 2,200,000 clones, approximately 94% of them seen just once. The sequencing input was naive CD8+ T cells from PBMCs. The receptors originated from a man between 18 and 29 years old in good health. Some clones in this sample may be carry-over from other donors' samples. Both conserved end residues are part of each CDR3. Each record gives: V gene, J gene, D gene, clone size, CDR3 protein, CDR3 DNA. The D gene is left open where the match is weak. Not every row has a clone size; where given, it reads once, few, many or a size class.

v_gene: TRBV5-1; j_gene: TRBJ2-1; d_gene: -; abundance: -; CDR3aa: CASSLEQARYNEQFF; CDR3nt: TGCGCCAGCAGCTTGGAACAGGCCAGGTACAATGAGCAGTTCTTC
v_gene: TRBV9; j_gene: TRBJ1-1; d_gene: -; abundance: -; CDR3aa: CASSAPGPGDTEAFF; CDR3nt: TGTGCCAGCAGCGCCCCAGGGCCGGGGGACACTGAAGCTTTCTTT
v_gene: TRBV29-1; j_gene: TRBJ2-7; d_gene: TRBD1; abundance: -; CDR3aa: CSVAGGEAYEQYF; CDR3nt: TGCAGCGTCGCAGGGGGTGAGGCCTACGAGCAGTACTTC
v_gene: TRBV5-3; j_gene: TRBJ2-5; d_gene: TRBD1; abundance: -; CDR3aa: CARSLGDRGGQETQYF; CDR3nt: TGTGCCAGAAGCTTGGGGGACAGGGGAGGTCAAGAGACCCAGTACTTC
v_gene: TRBV4-2; j_gene: TRBJ2-7; d_gene: -; abundance: -; CDR3aa: CASSQDRGLTGTEQYF; CDR3nt: TGTGCCAGCAGCCAAGACCGGGGGTTGACAGGCACCGAGCAGTACTTC
v_gene: TRBV19; j_gene: TRBJ2-1; d_gene: -; abundance: -; CDR3aa: CASSTLRSYEQFF; CDR3nt: TGTGCCAGTAGTACTCTTAGGAGCTATGAGCAGTTCTTC
v_gene: TRBV28; j_gene: TRBJ2-2; d_gene: TRBD1; abundance: -; CDR3aa: CASTLDPDRGFTGELFF; CDR3nt: TGTGCCAGCACCCTAGACCCGGACAGGGGGTTCACCGGGGAGCTGTTTTTT
v_gene: TRBV6-5; j_gene: TRBJ1-1; d_gene: -; abundance: -; CDR3aa: CASSRSQRGGTEAFF; CDR3nt: TGTGCCAGCAGTCGATCACAGAGAGGGGGCACTGAAGCTTTCTTT
v_gene: TRBV15; j_gene: TRBJ2-5; d_gene: -; abundance: -; CDR3aa: CATSRDVTGGRSRKTQYF; CDR3nt: TGTGCCACCAGCAGAGATGTGACCGGAGGACGGAGTAGGAAGACCCAGTACTTC
v_gene: TRBV7-9; j_gene: TRBJ2-3; d_gene: -; abundance: -; CDR3aa: CASSLLGSTDTQYF; CDR3nt: TGTGCCAGCAGCTTACTGGGGTCCACAGATACGCAGTATTTT
v_gene: TRBV6-6; j_gene: TRBJ1-4; d_gene: -; abundance: -; CDR3aa: CASSTHRATNEKLFF; CDR3nt: TGTGCCAGCAGTACCCACAGGGCGACTAATGAAAAACTGTTTTTT
v_gene: TRBV28; j_gene: TRBJ2-1; d_gene: -; abundance: -; CDR3aa: CASWGGADEQFF; CDR3nt: TGTGCCAGCTGGGGGGGGGCTGACGAGCAGTTCTTC
v_gene: TRBV5-6; j_gene: TRBJ2-7; d_gene: -; abundance: -; CDR3aa: CASSFGGAWYEQYF; CDR3nt: TGTGCCAGCAGCTTTGGAGGGGCATGGTACGAGCAGTACTTC
v_gene: TRBV27; j_gene: TRBJ1-5; d_gene: TRBD1; abundance: -; CDR3aa: CASSVGQGGNQPQHF; CDR3nt: TGTGCCAGCAGTGTAGGACAGGGGGGCAATCAGCCCCAGCATTTT
v_gene: TRBV6-1; j_gene: TRBJ1-4; d_gene: -; abundance: few; CDR3aa: CASSETAITATNEKLFF; CDR3nt: TGTGCCAGCAGTGAGACTGCGATTACTGCAACTAATGAAAAACTGTTTTTT
v_gene: TRBV19; j_gene: TRBJ2-1; d_gene: -; abundance: once; CDR3aa: CASSISGYNEQFF; CDR3nt: TGTGCCAGTAGTATTAGCGGATACAATGAGCAGTTCTTC
v_gene: TRBV18; j_gene: TRBJ2-7; d_gene: -; abundance: -; CDR3aa: CASSPQPPRIPYEQYF; CDR3nt: TGTGCCAGCTCACCACAGCCTCCCCGAATCCCCTACGAGCAGTACTTC
v_gene: TRBV7-6; j_gene: TRBJ2-7; d_gene: TRBD2; abundance: -; CDR3aa: CASSLGLAGEYSYEQYF; CDR3nt: TGTGCCAGCAGCTTGGGACTAGCGGGAGAATACTCCTACGAGCAGTACTTC
v_gene: TRBV5-1; j_gene: TRBJ1-2; d_gene: -; abundance: -; CDR3aa: CASSSEGGGRSFYGYTF; CDR3nt: TGCGCCAGCAGTTCCGAGGGGGGCGGACGGAGCTTCTATGGCTACACCTTC
v_gene: TRBV15; j_gene: TRBJ2-7; d_gene: -; abundance: -; CDR3aa: CATSRGSYEQYF; CDR3nt: TGTGCCACCAGCCGGGGCTCCTACGAGCAGTACTTC
v_gene: TRBV27; j_gene: TRBJ2-3; d_gene: TRBD2; abundance: -; CDR3aa: CASSGAGETQDTDTQYF; CDR3nt: TGTGCCAGCAGTGGGGCGGGGGAAACACAGGACACAGATACGCAGTATTTT
v_gene: TRBV27; j_gene: TRBJ2-1; d_gene: TRBD2; abundance: -; CDR3aa: CASSLSAETSGMWDEQFF; CDR3nt: TGTGCCAGCAGTTTATCGGCTGAGACTAGCGGGATGTGGGATGAGCAGTTCTTC
v_gene: TRBV27; j_gene: TRBJ2-7; d_gene: TRBD2; abundance: -; CDR3aa: CASSLGAGGYEQYF; CDR3nt: TGTGCCAGCAGTTTAGGGGCGGGGGGATACGAGCAGTACTTC
v_gene: TRBV2; j_gene: TRBJ2-5; d_gene: TRBD2; abundance: -; CDR3aa: CASSEREVETQYF; CDR3nt: TGTGCCAGCAGTGAACGGGAGGTGGAGACCCAGTACTTC
v_gene: TRBV19; j_gene: TRBJ2-7; d_gene: -; abundance: once; CDR3aa: CASSSRAGDDEQYF; CDR3nt: TGTGCCAGTAGTAGCAGGGCCGGGGATGACGAGCAGTACTTC
v_gene: TRBV2; j_gene: TRBJ2-5; d_gene: TRBD1; abundance: -; CDR3aa: CASSKDRGWETQYF; CDR3nt: TGTGCCAGCAGCAAGGACAGGGGTTGGGAGACCCAGTACTTC
v_gene: TRBV6-1; j_gene: TRBJ1-1; d_gene: -; abundance: -; CDR3aa: CASSEGVGGAEAFF; CDR3nt: TGTGCCAGCAGTGAAGGCGTGGGGGGGGCTGAAGCTTTCTTT
v_gene: TRBV9; j_gene: TRBJ2-1; d_gene: TRBD2; abundance: -; CDR3aa: CASSAQGTSGTYNEQFF; CDR3nt: TGTGCCAGCAGCGCCCAGGGGACTAGCGGAACCTACAATGAGCAGTTCTTC
v_gene: TRBV19; j_gene: TRBJ2-7; d_gene: TRBD2; abundance: -; CDR3aa: CASSPSGNYEQYF; CDR3nt: TGTGCCAGTAGTCCTAGCGGGAACTACGAGCAGTACTTC
v_gene: TRBV5-8; j_gene: TRBJ2-3; d_gene: -; abundance: -; CDR3aa: CASSSGTSSTDTQYF; CDR3nt: TGTGCCAGCAGCTCTGGGACATCTAGCACAGATACGCAGTATTTT
v_gene: TRBV29-1; j_gene: TRBJ1-1; d_gene: -; abundance: -; CDR3aa: CSATGRSTEAFF; CDR3nt: TGCAGCGCTACGGGCAGAAGCACTGAAGCTTTCTTT
v_gene: TRBV7-9; j_gene: TRBJ2-7; d_gene: -; abundance: -; CDR3aa: CASSHSSSYEQYF; CDR3nt: TGTGCCAGCAGCCATAGCAGCTCCTACGAGCAGTACTTC
v_gene: TRBV4-1; j_gene: TRBJ1-2; d_gene: -; abundance: -; CDR3aa: CASSQAGLNYGYTF; CDR3nt: TGCGCCAGCAGCCAAGCAGGACTTAACTATGGCTACACCTTC
v_gene: TRBV27; j_gene: TRBJ1-1; d_gene: -; abundance: -; CDR3aa: CASIPGLGTEAFF; CDR3nt: TGTGCCAGCATCCCAGGGTTGGGCACTGAAGCTTTCTTT
v_gene: TRBV9; j_gene: TRBJ2-2; d_gene: -; abundance: -; CDR3aa: CASSVVWNTGELFF; CDR3nt: TGTGCCAGCAGCGTAGTTTGGAACACCGGGGAGCTGTTTTTT
v_gene: TRBV19; j_gene: TRBJ2-1; d_gene: TRBD2; abundance: -; CDR3aa: CASSRSSGPYNEQFF; CDR3nt: TGTGCCAGTAGTAGGTCTAGCGGCCCCTACAATGAGCAGTTCTTC
v_gene: TRBV6-1; j_gene: TRBJ2-7; d_gene: -; abundance: -; CDR3aa: CASSETKTF; CDR3nt: TGTGCCAGCAGTGAAACGAAAACCTTC
v_gene: TRBV19; j_gene: TRBJ1-1; d_gene: -; abundance: few; CDR3aa: CASSSQGIEAFF; CDR3nt: TGTGCCAGCTCCTCCCAGGGTATTGAAGCTTTCTTT
v_gene: TRBV5-3; j_gene: TRBJ1-1; d_gene: TRBD1; abundance: -; CDR3aa: CARSFTGVNTEAFF; CDR3nt: TGTGCCAGAAGCTTCACAGGGGTGAACACTGAAGCTTTCTTT
v_gene: TRBV30; j_gene: TRBJ2-2; d_gene: -; abundance: -; CDR3aa: CAWEGERAANTGELFF; CDR3nt: TGTGCCTGGGAGGGGGAAAGGGCGGCCAACACCGGGGAGCTGTTTTTT
v_gene: TRBV11-3; j_gene: TRBJ2-1; d_gene: TRBD1; abundance: once; CDR3aa: CASSTPGQGYNEQFF; CDR3nt: TGTGCCAGCAGCACTCCGGGACAGGGTTACAATGAGCAGTTCTTC
v_gene: TRBV27; j_gene: TRBJ1-1; d_gene: -; abundance: -; CDR3aa: CASSPGGFTEAFF; CDR3nt: TGTGCCAGCAGTCCTGGAGGGTTTACTGAAGCTTTCTTT
v_gene: TRBV10-2; j_gene: TRBJ1-1; d_gene: -; abundance: -; CDR3aa: CASSEAVGGEAFF; CDR3nt: TGCGCCAGCAGTGAGGCGGTGGGTGGTGAAGCTTTCTTT
v_gene: TRBV7-3; j_gene: TRBJ2-5; d_gene: -; abundance: -; CDR3aa: CASSEGTAGGETQYF; CDR3nt: TGTGCCAGCAGCGAGGGGACTGCCGGCGGAGAGACCCAGTACTTC
v_gene: TRBV7-2; j_gene: TRBJ2-4; d_gene: -; abundance: -; CDR3aa: CASSFDPQNIQYF; CDR3nt: TGTGCCAGCAGCTTCGATCCTCAAAACATTCAGTACTTC